Listed below are T cell receptor beta chains from one sample, sequenced in a study of blood T cells in healthy people across ages. TCRdb passed the 5' RACE reads through MiXCR, listing each CDR3 protein once. The repertoire consists of 1.5 million to 2 million distinct CDR3 sequences, with about 49% occurring once and the leading ten covering over 2%. The sample taken for sequencing was blood. These receptors originate from a woman aged 40 to 49 in good health. The CDR3 runs from the conserved cysteine through the conserved F or W. The D gene is left open where the match is weak. The size of a clone is reported for some rows only, either as once, few or many, or as a class for expanded clones.

j_call clone_size d_call v_call cdr3_aa cdr3_nt
TRBJ2-7 few NA TRBV20-1 CSAEGWGADSYEQYF TGCAGTGCTGAGGGGTGGGGGGCGGATTCCTACGAGCAGTACTTC
TRBJ1-2 NA TRBD1 TRBV6-5 CASSLHGTDYGYTF TGTGCCAGCAGTTTACACGGGACAGACTATGGCTACACCTTC
TRBJ2-3 NA NA TRBV6-1 CASSGSSAGKDTQYF TGTGCCAGCAGTGGGTCGTCTGCAGGTAAAGATACGCAGTATTTT
TRBJ2-1 NA NA TRBV4-1 CASSQAATLGNEQFF TGCGCCAGCAGCCAAGCTGCCACTCTAGGGAATGAGCAGTTCTTC
TRBJ2-1 once TRBD1 TRBV6-2/TRBV6-3 CASSYSTGAYQETQFF TGTGCCAGCAGTTACTCGACAGGGGCGTACCAAGAGACCCAGTTCTTC
TRBJ2-6 few NA TRBV5-1 CASSLPTRGTSGANVLTF TGCGCCAGCAGCCTACCGACAAGGGGAACATCTGGGGCCAACGTCCTGACTTTC
TRBJ2-1 few NA TRBV5-5 CASKTPDNEQFF TGTGCCAGCAAGACCCCAGACAATGAGCAGTTCTTC
TRBJ2-4 once TRBD1 TRBV20-1 CSIETGNGNIQYF TGCAGTATCGAGACAGGGAATGGAAACATTCAGTACTTC
TRBJ2-7 many NA TRBV29-1 CSVEGGERGGSYEQYF TGCAGCGTTGAAGGAGGGGAACGGGGCGGCTCCTACGAGCAGTACTTC
TRBJ2-5 few TRBD1 TRBV29-1 CSVSPRGLGETQYF TGCAGCGTTTCTCCCAGGGGGCTCGGGGAGACCCAGTACTTC
TRBJ2-1 few NA TRBV14 CASSLLSAGYNEQFF TGTGCCAGCAGCCTTTTATCAGCGGGCTACAATGAGCAGTTCTTC
TRBJ2-1 few NA TRBV7-9 CASLTSDEQFF TGTGCCAGCCTCACCTCCGATGAGCAGTTCTTC
TRBJ2-3 few TRBD1 TRBV4-2 CASSRLRDRGRIDTQYF TGTGCCAGCAGCCGCCTCCGGGACAGGGGGCGCATAGATACGCAGTATTTT
TRBJ1-1 NA TRBD1 TRBV10-3 CAISEYDRANTEAFF TGTGCCATCAGTGAGTACGACAGGGCGAACACTGAAGCTTTCTTT
TRBJ2-3 NA TRBD2 TRBV28 CASGSSGGLGTDTQYF TGTGCCAGCGGTAGTAGCGGGGGGTTGGGTACAGATACGCAGTATTTT
TRBJ2-7 NA TRBD1 TRBV4-3 CAGSQDQGQGDEQYF TGCGCCGGCAGCCAAGATCAAGGACAGGGAGACGAGCAGTACTTC
TRBJ2-1 NA TRBD2 TRBV27 CASAQTSGAYNEQFF TGTGCCAGCGCCCAGACTAGCGGGGCTTACAATGAGCAGTTCTTC
TRBJ2-7 NA TRBD1 TRBV28 CASSDGQGAYF TGTGCCAGCAGCGATGGACAGGGAGCGTACTTC
TRBJ2-7 many NA TRBV20-1 CSATHTKDPTGYEQYF TGCAGTGCTACGCACACAAAAGACCCAACAGGTTACGAGCAGTACTTC
TRBJ2-1 NA TRBD2 TRBV4-3 CASSQVSSGGPPNYNEQFF TGCGCCAGCAGCCAAGTATCTAGCGGGGGGCCCCCCAACTACAATGAGCAGTTCTTC
TRBJ2-3 NA TRBD1 TRBV12-3/TRBV12-4 CASSFRQGAPTDTQYF TGTGCCAGCAGTTTTAGGCAGGGGGCCCCCACAGATACGCAGTATTTT
TRBJ2-7 few NA TRBV6-2/TRBV6-3 CASSRAGARSSYEQYF TGTGCCAGCAGTCGCGCAGGGGCCCGCAGCTCCTACGAGCAGTACTTC
TRBJ2-7 NA NA TRBV20-1 CSAEKGESSEQYF TGCAGTGCGGAAAAGGGCGAATCCTCCGAGCAGTACTTC
TRBJ2-5 NA TRBD2 TRBV9 CASSVAGGGPQETQYF TGTGCCAGCAGCGTAGCCGGGGGGGGACCCCAAGAGACCCAGTACTTC
TRBJ2-7 NA NA TRBV4-3 CASSQDHQGGYEQYF TGCGCCAGCAGCCAAGATCACCAGGGGGGTTACGAGCAGTACTTC
TRBJ2-5 few NA TRBV7-8 CASSSRGQETRYF TGTGCCAGCAGCTCGAGGGGACAAGAGACCCGGTACTTC
TRBJ2-7 NA NA TRBV28 CASRLDRPDIRYF TGTGCCAGCAGATTAGACAGGCCTGACATTCGGTACTTC
TRBJ2-7 few TRBD1 TRBV13 CASSLAGQGKNEQYF TGTGCCAGCAGCTTAGCCGGACAGGGGAAAAACGAGCAGTACTTC
TRBJ2-4 NA TRBD2 TRBV4-3 CASSQDTGGGSKNIQYF TGCGCCAGCAGCCAAGATACGGGGGGAGGGTCCAAAAACATTCAGTACTTC
TRBJ2-1 NA NA TRBV20-1 CSARARGQTQFF TGCAGTGCTAGAGCTCGGGGGCAGACCCAGTTCTTC
TRBJ2-1 few TRBD1 TRBV4-1 CASSQESRTGFYNEQFF TGCGCCAGCAGCCAAGAATCCAGGACAGGATTCTACAATGAGCAGTTCTTC
TRBJ2-5 once TRBD1 TRBV4-2 CASTQVPGQQGTQYF TGTGCCAGCACCCAAGTACCGGGACAGCAAGGGACCCAGTACTTC
TRBJ2-7 few NA TRBV3-1 CASSLQPLPSYEQYF TGTGCCAGCAGCCTCCAGCCTCTGCCCTCCTACGAGCAGTACTTC
TRBJ2-7 NA NA TRBV29-1 CSARLDYEQYF TGCAGCGCGAGACTGGACTACGAGCAGTACTTC
TRBJ1-6 few NA TRBV12-3/TRBV12-4 CASSVSNSPLHF TGTGCCAGCAGTGTCAGTAATTCACCCCTCCACTTT
TRBJ2-5 NA NA TRBV5-5 CASSWGIRETQYF TGTGCCAGCAGCTGGGGGATTCGAGAGACCCAGTACTTC
TRBJ1-6 NA NA TRBV6-1 CASSVTEDNSPLHF TGTGCCAGCAGTGTTACGGAAGATAATTCACCCCTCCACTTT
TRBJ1-2 NA NA TRBV14 CASSQGPEGVGGYTF TGTGCCAGCAGCCAAGGTCCGGAAGGGGTCGGTGGCTACACCTTC
TRBJ2-7 NA NA TRBV12-3/TRBV12-4 CASSLGSLVSQGEQYF TGTGCCAGCAGTTTAGGGTCGTTAGTTTCTCAAGGCGAGCAGTACTTC